The rows below give T cell receptor beta chains drawn from one sample of a study of kidney transplant recipient with SARS-CoV-2 infection. TCRdb analysed the reads with MiXCR anew, one entry per CDR3 protein. The repertoire holds fewer than 250,000 distinct CDR3 sequences, with more than 25% as singletons. The sequenced sample was a blood sample, obtained at baseline and on day 111 from a kidney transplant recipient. These receptors were obtained from a young adult male patient who had COVID-19 and was a kidney transplant recipient. Some T cells may have originated in the graft donor. The CDR3 runs from the conserved cysteine through the conserved F or W. The D gene is left open where the match is weak. Expanded clones are given a class, and other clones once, few, many or no size at all.

>few|TRBD2|TRBJ2-1|TRBV29-1
CSVAGGGNEQFF
TGCAGCGTAGCGGGAGGGGGCAATGAGCAGTTCTTC
>many|.|TRBJ1-5|TRBV28
CASSLWEPAGEGQPQHF
TGTGCCAGCAGTTTATGGGAGCCCGCCGGGGAGGGTCAGCCCCAGCATTTT
>many|.|TRBJ1-1|TRBV3-1
CASRLQGGGTEAFF
TGTGCCAGCAGACTACAGGGAGGGGGCACTGAAGCTTTCTTT
>many|.|TRBJ1-1|TRBV3-1
CASSEPCPISIRTEAFF
TGTGCCAGCAGCGAACCGTGTCCCATTTCAATTCGCACTGAAGCTTTCTTT
>many|.|TRBJ2-5|TRBV5-4
CASSPQGWWETQYF
TGTGCCAGCAGCCCTCAGGGTTGGTGGGAGACCCAGTACTTC
>many|.|TRBJ2-7|TRBV6-5
CASSGTGTYEQYF
TGTGCCAGCAGCGGGACTGGAACGTACGAGCAGTACTTC
>few|TRBD2|TRBJ2-1|TRBV12-3/TRBV12-4
CASRPLAGGPGNEQFF
TGTGCCAGCAGGCCTTTAGCGGGAGGGCCTGGCAATGAGCAGTTCTTC
>.|.|TRBJ1-2|TRBV9
CASSAPGTGPTNYGYTF
TGTGCCAGCAGCGCGCCCGGGACGGGGCCAACTAACTATGGCTACACCTTC
>few|.|TRBJ1-1|TRBV5-6
CASSLAFSEAFF
TGTGCCAGCAGCTTGGCCTTCAGTGAAGCTTTCTTT
>many|.|TRBJ1-1|TRBV7-2
CASSSAGLMMNTEAFF
TGTGCCAGCAGCTCCGCGGGACTCATGATGAACACTGAAGCTTTCTTT
>many|.|TRBJ1-2|TRBV6-4
CASSGPTSHGKTYGYTF
TGTGCCAGCAGTGGGCCAACCTCACACGGAAAGACCTATGGCTACACCTTC